A few counts support the clone carrying this T cell receptor beta chain. Amplified regions were TCR beta CDR3 sequences from RNA transcripts. An initial round of RT-PCR targeting the TCR CDR3 relied on the HTBI primer set. TCRdb processed the multiplex PCR reads anew with MiXCR; each CDR3 protein has one entry. The table lists around 380,000 distinct CDR3 sequences, 13% of them singletons, with less than 25% in the top ten. Patients aged 18 to 65 had newly diagnosed hyperthyroidism that had lasted under 2 months. Exclusion criteria comprised uncontrolled infection, other autoimmune disease, pregnancy or lactation. The source of the PBMCs was 9.5 to 10 ml of fresh peripheral blood. The data derive from a study of T cells in Graves' hyperthyroidism and ophthalmopathy. Study-wide context: Peripheral blood samples were taken at initial diagnosis, prior to any treatment.

Germline CDR1 and CDR2: KGHSH and LQKENI. V was shortened by 2 bases and J by 2 bases, with 7 bases between the two germline ends. CDR3 size: 14 residues. The V gene is TRBV18, the J gene TRBJ1-5; unclear D gene. This TCR came from a man aged 30 to 45 with Graves' hyperthyroidism that later progressed to Graves' ophthalmopathy. The sample comprised blood. The CDR3 here is CASSPNGGNQPQHF. The CDR3, as DNA: TGTGCCAGCTCACCAAATGGGGGCAATCAGCCCCAGCATTTT.